The 7 T cell receptor beta chains below all came from one sample that was sequenced in a study of blood T cells in healthy people across ages. A J-beta primer mix and a sample-barcoded 5' primer were used in a second PCR of about 7 to 12 cycles. TCRdb independently ran MiXCR on the 5' RACE reads; one entry per CDR3 protein. The sample lists around 850,000 distinct CDR3 sequences; about 36% were seen once. The specimen sequenced was blood. All receptors come from a man younger than 35 in good health.

The CDR3 DNA is TGTGCCTGGAGCCTACACCGGGACAGGGTAACTGAAGCTTTCTTT. This encodes CAWSLHRDRVTEAFF. The V and J genes are TRBV30 and TRBJ1-1, with 9 bases fitting TRBD1. Germline loops: CDR1 GTSNPN, CDR2 SVGIG (reference sequence). The V segment lost 3 bases and the J segment 5 bases; nucleotides outside the gene matches: 10. CDR3 length: 15 amino acids.

About this clonotype: A read error is possible here, since a much larger clone lies one base away. This sequence joins TRBV9 and TRBJ1-2, with a weak D call TRBD1 (6 bases). The CDR3 contains 16 residues. The germline V gene encodes CDR1 SGDLS and CDR2 YYNGEE. The CDR3 loop is CTSSVDAQGIYYGYTF. CDR3 nucleotides: TGTACCAGCAGCGTAGATGCTCAGGGGATATACTATGGCTACACCTTC.

This clonotype has only a few counts. The chain employs TRBV7-2 and TRBJ1-2; 9 bases align to TRBD1. The CDR3 length is 14 residues. Germline-derived CDR1 and CDR2 are SGHTA and FQGNSA. The trim removed 7 bases at V and 7 bases at J, leaving 10 bases unmatched. The CDR3 reads CASKNTGGAGGYTF. CDR3 DNA sequence: TGTGCCAGCAAAAATACAGGGGGCGCGGGTGGCTACACCTTC. The variable domain in full, with the rest retrieved from reference TRBV7-2 and TRBJ1-2, is GAGVSQSPSNKVTEKGKDVELRCDPISGHTALYWYRQSLGQGLEFLIYFQGNSAPDKSGLPSDRFSAERTGGSVSTLTIQRTQQEDSAVYLCASKNTGGAGGYTFGSGTRLTVV.

The chain carries TRBV5-1 and TRBJ1-2; 7 nucleotides line up with TRBD1. After removal of 3 bases from V and 10 bases from J, the junction contained 9 bases not matched to a gene. CDR1 is SGHRS, CDR2 YFSETQ, per germline. The CDR3 contains 13 residues. The CDR3 DNA reads TGCGCCAGCAGCTGGGAGGCAGGGGGAGACTACACCTTC. Residues: CASSWEAGGDYTF.

This clonotype was recorded a few times. The chain is built from TRBV10-3 and TRBJ2-5; D possibly corresponds to TRBD2 (6 bases). The CDR3 length is 14 residues. The V gene lost 5 bases and the J gene lost 2 bases, with 12 bases spanning the gap. Germline V gene data show CDR1 as ENHRY and CDR2 as SYGVKD. As DNA, the CDR3 is TGTGCCATCAGTATCTTCCGGGGGCAAGAGACCCAGTACTTC. Translation: CAISIFRGQETQYF.

There are a few counts of this clonotype. The rearrangement uses TRBV20-1 and TRBJ1-2; a weak D match, TRBD1 (5 bases). Germline CDR1 DFQATT, CDR2 SNEGSKA (reference sequence). CDR3 size: 13 residues. Trimming removed 3 bases from V and 3 bases from J, with 11 bases in between. CDR3 DNA: TGCAGTGCTAGGAAGGGCAGGGACTATGGCTACACCTTC. Translation: CSARKGRDYGYTF.

This clonotype turned up a few times. The chain carries TRBV20-1 and TRBJ2-1; 7 bases fit TRBD1. V was clipped by 1 base and J by 7 bases; unmatched bases: 13. Germline-derived CDR1 and CDR2 are DFQATT and SNEGSKA (reference sequence). The CDR3 covers 16 residues. The CDR3 spells CSARAPRAGGGNEQFF. CDR3 bases: TGCAGTGCTAGAGCCCCTCGGGCAGGGGGTGGGAATGAGCAGTTCTTC.